The entry below gives a single T cell receptor (beta chain) sequence along with its context. The data belong to a study of blood T cell repertoires in COVID-19. Study summary: Acute-phase and convalescent COVID-19 samples originated in the United States, Italy and Spain. PBMCs, B-cell-depleted T cells, or T cells provided the cDNA or gDNA that made up the material.

The CDR3 is 15 residues long. The germline V gene has CDR1 SGHNT and CDR2 YYREEE (reference sequence). Trimming took 4 bases from V and 1 from J, leaving 14 bases between them. Per the original data handling: Nucleated cell number was recorded as an estimate derived from reference gene primer amplification. Sequencing used immunoSEQ multiplex PCR; TCRdb keeps in-frame clones, though not all of them. D and trimming were read from the DNA, whereas the V and J calls and clone size are those reported in that table. The sample has 270,000 or so clones, less than 85% seen once. Seattle-derived patients entered the study during active infection and were followed longitudinally.

Sequences were obtained from peripheral blood. V is TRBV5-4 and J is TRBJ1-1, with no clear D. The clonotype originates from a human donor with COVID-19, enrolled during active disease. The donor label of this sample is uncertain. The CDR3 spells CASSRSRTANTEAFF. Here the CDR3 DNA reads TGTGCCAGCAGCAGATCTAGAACGGCGAACACTGAAGCTTTCTTT.